This TCR beta chain was found in a study of cytomegalovirus exposure and HLA in healthy donors. The CDR3 sequence is 14 residues long. Germline CDR1 and CDR2: LNHNV and YYDKDF (reference sequence). V trimming: 3 bases; J trimming: 5 bases; junction bases outside the gene matches: 5. The PCR had 60 Vbeta and 13 Jbeta primers. Only in-frame clones appear in the TCRdb table, and some are missing; sequencing was by immunoSEQ multiplex PCR. This table holds fewer than 60,000 clones, almost 85% found once. The TCR was taken from a middle-aged man in good health and CMV-seronegative. This chain joins TRBV15 and TRBJ2-5; 8 bases are a match to TRBD2. The sample comprised PBMCs. CDR3 bases: TGTGCCACCAGCAGTAGCGGGGCAGGGGAGACCCAGTACTTC. Protein product: CATSSSGAGETQYF. The entire variable domain, with the rest obtained from reference TRBV15 and TRBJ2-5, is as follows: DAMVIQNPRYQVTQFGKPVTLSCSQTLNHNVMYWYQQKSSQAPKLLFHYYDKDFNNEADTPDNFQSRRPNTSFCFLDIRSPGLGDTAMYLCATSSSGAGETQYFGPGTRLLVL.